The rows below give T cell receptor beta chains drawn from one sample of a study of blood T cell repertoires in COVID-19. This table comes from immunoSEQ multiplex PCR, and its TCRdb copy is limited to in-frame clones, with some not included. This table holds around 15,000 clones, around 88% found once. The specimen sequenced was peripheral blood. The receptors stem from a human donor in a cohort sampled during active COVID-19. Each CDR3 is given with its conserved first and last residue. A D gene is named only where the DNA matches it firmly. The size field is filled for only some rows; it gives once, few, many or a size class.

D	V	J	size	CDR3	DNA
NA	TRBV18	TRBJ1-1	NA	CASSPGGGVNTEAFF	TGTGCCAGCTCCCCTGGCGGGGGGGTGAACACTGAAGCTTTCTTT
NA	TRBV18	TRBJ2-7	NA	CASSTNRDTPYGQYF	TGTGCCAGCTCAACGAACCGGGACACGCCGTACGGGCAGTACTTC
NA	TRBV6-5	TRBJ2-7	NA	CASSTRQAVVEQYF	TGTGCCAGCAGTACCAGACAGGCGGTGGTCGAGCAGTACTTC
NA	TRBV5-8	TRBJ2-5	NA	CASSLARQIQETQYF	TGTGCCAGCAGCTTGGCGAGACAGATCCAAGAGACCCAGTACTTC
TRBD2	TRBV5-1	TRBJ2-1	NA	CASSEGLAEYNEQFF	TGCGCCAGCAGCGAGGGACTAGCGGAGTACAATGAGCAGTTCTTC
NA	TRBV7-3	TRBJ2-3	NA	CASSPGEGSDTQYF	TGTGCCAGCAGCCCCGGTGAGGGTTCGGATACGCAGTATTTT
TRBD1	TRBV27	TRBJ2-3	NA	CASSLLRTGPGNTQYF	TGTGCCAGCAGTTTATTGCGGACAGGCCCAGGTAATACGCAGTATTTT
NA	TRBV19	TRBJ2-7	NA	CASSISPGFSSYEQYF	TGTGCCAGTAGTATAAGTCCAGGCTTCAGCTCCTACGAGCAGTACTTC
TRBD1	TRBV19	TRBJ1-5	once	CASTPGQAYQPQHF	TGTGCCAGTACCCCGGGACAGGCGTATCAGCCCCAGCATTTT
NA	TRBV19	TRBJ1-1	NA	CASSIPVDRNTEAFF	TGTGCCAGTAGTATTCCAGTGGACAGGAACACTGAAGCTTTCTTT
TRBD2	TRBV6-1	TRBJ2-5	few	CASSELAGSQETQYF	TGTGCCAGCAGTGAACTAGCGGGATCTCAAGAGACCCAGTACTTC
NA	TRBV2	TRBJ2-3	NA	CASRRGWSGDTQYF	TGTGCCAGCAGGAGAGGGTGGTCGGGGGATACGCAGTATTTT
TRBD2	TRBV7-2	TRBJ2-5	NA	CASSWDLRGAQYF	TGTGCCAGCAGCTGGGACCTGCGGGGGGCCCAGTACTTC
NA	TRBV2	TRBJ1-2	NA	CASLSDTNYGYTF	TGTGCCAGCCTCAGTGACACCAACTATGGCTACACCTTC
TRBD1	TRBV7-3	TRBJ2-2	NA	CASSLRDRGAGELFF	TGTGCCAGCAGCCTTCGGGACAGGGGGGCCGGGGAGCTGTTTTTT